This T cell receptor beta chain was sequenced in a study of T-cell reconstitution after alpha-beta-depleted transplantation in children. Construction of the TCRbeta library involved unique molecular identifiers. TCRdb used MiXCR to reprocess the PCR reads, holding one entry per CDR3 protein. The table includes about 500,000 distinct CDR3 sequences, roughly 33% detected once. With 3 bases removed from V and 7 bases from J, the gap between germline ends came to 6 bases. Germline CDR1 is SGHDN and CDR2 is FVKESK. The CDR3 covers 12 residues. The gene calls are TRBV14 and TRBJ2-2; D gene unclear. The sequence was collected from a human donor who donated a stem cell graft to a child with aplastic anemia. The sample here was PBMCs from the stem cell graft donor, taken from the stem cell graft. CDR3 DNA: TGTGCCAGCAGCCATTGGATCGGGGAGCTGTTTTTT. This codes for CASSHWIGELFF.